The clone carrying this T cell receptor (beta chain) was recorded a few times. Its antigen remains unknown. MiXCR was run by TCRdb on the RACE reads, yielding one entry per CDR3 protein. The sample yields roughly 200,000 distinct CDR3 sequences, approximately 20% seen once. The data were taken from a study of human T cells and chemical hapten exposure. On the study more broadly: Sensitization was performed using 2% DPC on a roughly 2 cm by roughly 2 cm upper inner arm skin site. General observations from the study: Relative to controls, expanded TCRs formed significantly more large CDR3 similarity clusters.

Time point described: patch test 1, 2 weeks after DPC sensitization. Indicated treatment: therapeutic diphenylcyclopropenone sensitization with weekly scalp DPC. Donation of samples came from alopecia patients who were 18 to 70 years old and suitable for DPC. Unfractionated whole blood was the source from which total RNA was extracted. This clonotype was sampled from a woman aged 45 to 65 with alopecia areata. Some clones in this sample may be carry-over from other donors' samples. This specimen consisted of whole blood, obtained in connection with sensitization to the hapten diphenylcyclopropenone (DPC).

CDR3 sequence (DNA): TGTGCCTGGAGTTTAACCGTGACGGGGGACACTGAAGCTTTCTTT. It yields the protein CAWSLTVTGDTEAFF. The chain links TRBV30 to TRBJ1-1; TRBD1 might be the D (5 bases). The CDR3 contains 15 residues. Trimming left V 2 bases short and J 3 bases short, with 16 bases between. Germline CDR1 reads GTSNPN; CDR2 reads SVGIG (reference sequence).